This TCR beta chain derives from a study of CD8 T cells in ankylosing spondylitis. General observations from the study: As reported, disease-linked clones showed significant enrichment in matched ankylosing spondylitis synovial fluid. Among TCR beta sequences, a motif of under 10 highly homologous variants appeared characteristic of ankylosing spondylitis blood.

There are a few counts of this clonotype. Its antigen is unknown. Germline assignment: CDR1 SGHTA and CDR2 FQGNSA. The CDR3 consists of 14 residues. Trimming pared 5 bases from V and 4 bases from J, leaving 14 bases between. Quantitative 5'-RACE with molecular barcodes produced the TCR beta libraries. TCRdb processed the 5' RACE reads anew with MiXCR; each CDR3 protein has one entry. The profile shows around 100,000 distinct CDR3 sequences, about 24% of them singletons. The sequencing input was synovial fluid, either unsorted or a sorted T cell fraction (not recorded which). The receptor was isolated from a male donor with ankylosing spondylitis. This chain connects TRBV7-2 to TRBJ1-1; no clear D. CDR3 residues: CASSRLRGSTEAFF. CDR3 DNA sequence: TGTGCCAGCAGCCGACTGAGAGGAAGCACTGAAGCTTTCTTT.